This T cell receptor (beta chain) was profiled in a study of blood T cells in healthy people across ages. Overall study: There was about one barcoded beta molecule captured by template switching per two T cells. General observations from the study: Donor CMV status was unknown, possibly confounding expanded clonotype changes.

Primers used in a second PCR of about 7 to 11 cycles were a sample-barcoded 5' primer and a J-beta primer mix. All cDNA molecules were each tagged by a template-switch adaptor with 12 random nucleotides. TCRdb independently ran MiXCR on the 5' RACE reads; one entry per CDR3 protein. The data hold approximately 730,000 distinct CDR3 sequences, with around 46% observed a single time. The germline gives CDR1 SGHTA, CDR2 FQGNSA. The CDR3 loop spans 16 amino acids. V shed 5 bases and J shed 3 bases, with 19 bases lying between them. Of note for this clonotype: Its antigen is still unknown.

The sequencing sample was made of blood. This chain connects TRBV7-2 to TRBJ1-2; D is unresolved. The TCR comes from an older woman in good health. The CDR3 sequence is CASSPPGGFRDYGYTF. CDR3 nucleotide sequence: TGTGCCAGCAGCCCCCCCGGAGGGTTTAGGGACTATGGCTACACCTTC.